This T cell receptor beta chain is drawn from a study of CD8 T cells in ankylosing spondylitis. A remark on this clonotype: The antigen remains unidentified.

TCRdb re-analysed the 5' RACE reads in MiXCR, keeping a single row per CDR3 protein. The sample carries about 24,000 distinct CDR3 sequences, approximately 16% recorded once. Points from the study as a whole: Disease-linked clones reportedly concentrated significantly in matched ankylosing spondylitis synovial fluid.

This CDR3 contains 15 residues. Germline assignment: CDR1 MNHEY and CDR2 SVGEGT. V lost 5 bases, J lost 2 bases, and 7 bases stayed unmatched. The sample consisted of blood. J is TRBJ2-7 and V is TRBV6-2 or TRBV6-3, with 9 bases that match TRBD1. The origin of this receptor is a male donor with ankylosing spondylitis or in good health (not recorded which). In nucleotides, the CDR3 is TGTGCCAGCAGTAGTCCGGGACAGGGAACCTACGAGCAGTACGTC. Its translation is CASSSPGQGTYEQYV.